The 19 T cell receptor beta chains below all came from one sample that was sequenced in a study of Tregs in tolerant kidney transplant recipients. The protocol was immunoSEQ multiplex PCR, while the TCRdb copy is restricted to in-frame clones and leaves out a portion. The sample lists around 98,000 clones, 93% occurring once. The sequences come from CD4+ T cells from blood, collected before the transplant. These receptors all come from a human donor who received a combined kidney and bone marrow transplant.

The CDR3 DNA reads as TGTGCCAGCAGCCCTAGGACAGGGGCGAGAGTTGATTCACCCCTCCACTTT. Translation: CASSPRTGARVDSPLHF. This chain links TRBV11-2 with TRBJ1-6; 9 bases fit TRBD1. J was trimmed by 8 bases and V by 5 bases; bases with no gene match: 13. Germline CDR1 reads SGHAT; CDR2 reads FQNNGV. The CDR3 has 17 residues. The full variable domain, rest sourced from reference TRBV11-2 and TRBJ1-6, is EAGVAQSPRYKIIEKRQSVAFWCNPISGHATLYWYQQILGQGPKLLIQFQNNGVVDDSQLPKDRFSAERLKGVDSTLKIQPAKLEDSAVYLCASSPRTGARVDSPLHFGNGTRLTVT.

V is TRBV11-2 and J is TRBJ2-7; D is uncertain. The CDR3 runs to 16 residues. Trimming left V 0 bases short and J 0 bases short, with 12 bases between. Germline-derived CDR1 and CDR2 are SGHAT and FQNNGV. The CDR3 spells CASSLDSFPVSYEQYF. The CDR3 region has the DNA TGTGCCAGCAGCTTAGATAGTTTTCCGGTCTCCTACGAGCAGTACTTC. The complete variable domain, with remaining parts taken from reference TRBV11-2 and TRBJ2-7, reads EAGVAQSPRYKIIEKRQSVAFWCNPISGHATLYWYQQILGQGPKLLIQFQNNGVVDDSQLPKDRFSAERLKGVDSTLKIQPAKLEDSAVYLCASSLDSFPVSYEQYFGPGTRLTVT.

The chain recombines TRBV7-3 with TRBJ2-3; the match to TRBD1 covers 9 bases. The CDR3 has 18 residues. Trimming cost V 5 bases and J 0 bases; bases outside gene matches: 12. Germline CDR1 reads SGHTA; CDR2 reads FQGTGA. The CDR3 DNA sequence: TGTGCCAGCAGCACGCCCACCGCCGGGACAGGGAGCACAGATACGCAGTATTTT. Its translation is CASSTPTAGTGSTDTQYF.

The rearrangement uses TRBV5-1 and TRBJ1-1; D possibly corresponds to TRBD1 (6 bases). The CDR3 runs 13 residues. The V end was cut by 4 bases, the J end by 1 base, with 8 bases between. Germline V gene lookup returns CDR1 SGHRS and CDR2 YFSETQ. The CDR3 region has the DNA TGCGCCAGCAGCCGAGGGGGGAACACTGAAGCTTTCTTT. Protein: CASSRGGNTEAFF. The complete variable domain, with remaining parts taken from reference TRBV5-1 and TRBJ1-1, reads KAGVTQTPRYLIKTRGQQVTLSCSPISGHRSVSWYQQTPGQGLQFLFEYFSETQRNKGNFPGRFSGRQFSNSRSEMNVSTLELGDSALYLCASSRGGNTEAFFGQGTRLTVV.

The V gene is TRBV30, the J gene TRBJ1-2; perhaps TRBD1 as D (5 bases). Per the germline V gene, CDR1 is GTSNPN and CDR2 is SVGIG (reference sequence). Trimming left V 6 bases short and J 8 bases short, with 13 bases between. This CDR3 has 11 residues. The chain's CDR3 is CACSLGVGYTF. The CDR3, as DNA: TGTGCCTGTTCCCTAGGGGTCGGCTACACCTTC.

The chain joins TRBV11-1 to TRBJ2-5, with 9 nucleotides matching TRBD2. The J call may be wrong; the DNA end is better matched by TRBJ2-7. The length of the CDR3 is 13 residues. Germline assignment: CDR1 SGHAT and CDR2 FQDESV (reference sequence). The CDR3 bases are TGTGCCAGCGGCGGGGGGGCACCCTACGAGCAGTACTTC. Its protein is CASGGGAPYEQYF.

J is TRBJ1-6 and V is TRBV19; D uncertain. The germline V and J ends were trimmed by 3 bases and 10 bases, with 16 bases remaining between them. CDR1 and CDR2 (germline): LNHDA, SQIVND (reference sequence). This CDR3 contains 15 residues. CDR3 coding DNA: TGTGCCAGTAGTATCAATCTGGATTTGGGCTCACCCCTCCACTTT. Translation gives CASSINLDLGSPLHF.

The J gene is TRBJ1-6, the V gene TRBV4-1; the D gene is possibly TRBD1 (6 bases). CDR3 length: 18 residues. From germline, CDR1 is MGHRA and CDR2 YSYEKL. The V end lost 1 base, the J end lost 4 bases, and 17 bases lay between the germline ends. As DNA, the CDR3 is TGCGCCAGCAGCCAAGTTTGGGGGCGACAGAATTATAATTCACCCCTCCACTTT. It translates to CASSQVWGRQNYNSPLHF.

The gene calls are TRBV4-1 and TRBJ2-4; 8 bases agree with TRBD2. V lost 6 bases to trimming and J lost 2 bases; unmatched junction nucleotides: 6. The V gene's germline CDR1 is MGHRA and CDR2 YSYEKL. The CDR3 is 15 amino acids. In DNA form, the CDR3 reads TGCGCCAGCAGTAGCGGGAAGGTGACCAAAAACATTCAGTACTTC. Protein product: CASSSGKVTKNIQYF.

The V call is TRBV2, the J call TRBJ2-5, with D unclear. CDR3 length: 11 amino acids. Germline values: CDR1 SNHLY, CDR2 FYNNEI. V was clipped by 4 bases and J by 2 bases, with 2 bases between them. CDR3: CASSVQETQYF. The CDR3 bases are TGTGCCAGCAGTGTACAAGAGACCCAGTACTTC.

CDR3 protein: CAWRVGREWDNQPQHF. The CDR3 DNA follows: TGTGCCTGGAGGGTGGGCAGGGAATGGGACAATCAGCCCCAGCATTTT. The chain is built from TRBV30 and TRBJ1-5; D is perhaps TRBD1 (5 bases). The length of the CDR3 is 16 residues. The V end lost 3 bases, the J end lost 3 bases, and 18 bases lay between the germline ends. Per the germline V gene, CDR1 is GTSNPN and CDR2 is SVGIG (reference sequence).

The chain carries TRBV5-4 and TRBJ2-1; 7 nucleotides line up with TRBD1. CDR1 and CDR2 (germline): SGHNT, YYREEE (reference sequence). There are 14 residues in the CDR3. V shed 7 bases and J 6 bases; nucleotides not matched to a gene: 10. CDR3 residues: CASSIKQGSNEQFF. CDR3 bases: TGTGCCAGCTCTATTAAACAGGGGAGCAATGAGCAGTTCTTC.

This chain uses TRBV4-2 with TRBJ1-6, with D maybe TRBD1 (6 bases). Trimming stripped 0 bases from V and 8 bases from J, with 11 bases between. Germline V gene sequence: CDR1 LGHNA, CDR2 YNFKEQ. The CDR3 has 15 residues. The CDR3 DNA follows: TGTGCCAGCAGCCAAGATAGTCGGACAGATTCACCCCTCCACTTT. Its protein is CASSQDSRTDSPLHF.

The DNA of the CDR3 is TGCGCCAGCAGCCAAGACGGGGGGGGATCCCCCGCGGATACGCAGTATTTT. Translation gives CASSQDGGGSPADTQYF. The genes are TRBV4-3 and TRBJ2-3; 8 bases fit TRBD2. Germline CDR1 is LGHNA and CDR2 is YSLEER. V dropped 0 bases and J dropped 6; count of bases not matched to a gene: 11. The CDR3 sequence is 17 residues long.

The rearrangement uses TRBV7-6 and TRBJ2-7, with TRBD2 as a possible D gene (6 bases). CDR1 and CDR2 from the germline V gene are SGHVS and FNYEAQ. The CDR3 is 17 amino acids. Trimming took 3 bases from V and 2 from J, leaving 20 bases between them. The CDR3 nucleotides read TGTGCCAGCAGCTTGAACGCGGCGGGGAATTATGCCTACGAGCAGTACTTC. The encoded protein is CASSLNAAGNYAYEQYF.

The chain couples TRBV28 to TRBJ2-5; TRBD2 matches 13 bases. TRBJ2-7 explains the end of the DNA better; the J call may be wrong. Germline V CDR1 and CDR2: MDHEN, SYDVKM. The CDR3 is 15 residues long. CDR3 protein: CASRAGTSGDYEQYF. Here the CDR3 DNA reads TGTGCCAGCAGAGCCGGGACTAGCGGGGACTACGAGCAGTACTTC.

This clone was observed a handful of times. CDR3 residues: CASSGRTGNIQYF. CDR3 nucleotide sequence: TGTGCCAGCAGTGGACGGACAGGAAACATTCAGTACTTC. The chain links TRBV2 to TRBJ2-4, with 7 bases that match TRBD1. The germline V gene has CDR1 SNHLY and CDR2 FYNNEI. The CDR3 covers 13 residues. Trimming cost V 4 bases and J 6 bases; bases outside gene matches: 3.

The V gene is TRBV5-1, the J gene TRBJ2-3; 8 nucleotides line up with TRBD2. The CDR3 consists of 15 residues. Per the germline V gene, CDR1 is SGHRS and CDR2 is YFSETQ. Trimming removed 0 bases from V and 4 bases from J; junction bases left unmatched: 4. The CDR3 sequence: CASSLGGRIPDTQYF. Here the CDR3 DNA reads TGCGCCAGCAGCTTGGGCGGGAGGATCCCAGATACGCAGTATTTT.

The CDR3 DNA reads TGTGCCAGCAGCAAAGGTAGGGGGAGGACTAGAGACATTTCGCGCTACCAAGAGACCCAGTACTTC. Amino acid sequence: CASSKGRGRTRDISRYQETQYF. This chain links TRBV21-1 with TRBJ2-5; the tabulated D call, TRBD2, remains unverified against the DNA. TRBV21-1 is shown as a pseudogene. The CDR3 has 22 amino acids.